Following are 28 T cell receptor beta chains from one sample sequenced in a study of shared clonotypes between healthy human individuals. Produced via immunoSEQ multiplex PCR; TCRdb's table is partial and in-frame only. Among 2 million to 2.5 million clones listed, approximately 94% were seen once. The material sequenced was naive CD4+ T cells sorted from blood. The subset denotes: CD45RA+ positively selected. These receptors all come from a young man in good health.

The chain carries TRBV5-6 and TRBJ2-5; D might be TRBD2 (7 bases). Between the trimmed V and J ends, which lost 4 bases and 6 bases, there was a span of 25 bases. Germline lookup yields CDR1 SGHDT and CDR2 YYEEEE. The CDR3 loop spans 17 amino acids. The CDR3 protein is CASSPQGRGAIGKTQYF. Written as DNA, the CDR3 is TGTGCCAGCAGCCCCCAAGGTCGGGGGGCTATTGGTAAGACCCAGTACTTC. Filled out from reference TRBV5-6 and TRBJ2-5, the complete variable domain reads DAGVTQSPTHLIKTRGQQVTLRCSPKSGHDTVSWYQQALGQGPQFIFQYYEEEERQRGNFPDRFSGHQFPNYSSELNVNALLLGDSALYLCASSPQGRGAIGKTQYFGPGTRLLVL.

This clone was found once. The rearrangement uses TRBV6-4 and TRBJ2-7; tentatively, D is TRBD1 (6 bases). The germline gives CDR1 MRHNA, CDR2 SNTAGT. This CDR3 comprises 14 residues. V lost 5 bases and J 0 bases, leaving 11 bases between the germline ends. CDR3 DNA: TGTGCCAGCAGTCAACAGGGTTCCTCCTACGAGCAGTACTTC. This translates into CASSQQGSSYEQYF.

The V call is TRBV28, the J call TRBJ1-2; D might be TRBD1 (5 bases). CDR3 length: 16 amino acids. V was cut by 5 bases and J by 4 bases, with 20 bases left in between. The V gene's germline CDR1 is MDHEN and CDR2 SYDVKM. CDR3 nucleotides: TGTGCCAGCAGTCCGACAAGACAGCTCCGCTCCTATGGCTACACCTTC. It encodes CASSPTRQLRSYGYTF.

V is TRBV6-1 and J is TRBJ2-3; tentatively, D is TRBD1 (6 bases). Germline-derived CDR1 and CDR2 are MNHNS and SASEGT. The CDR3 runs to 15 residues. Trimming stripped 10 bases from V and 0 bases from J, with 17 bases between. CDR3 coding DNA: TGTGCCACCACCAGCGGACAGACTAGCACAGATACGCAGTATTTT. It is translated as CATTSGQTSTDTQYF.

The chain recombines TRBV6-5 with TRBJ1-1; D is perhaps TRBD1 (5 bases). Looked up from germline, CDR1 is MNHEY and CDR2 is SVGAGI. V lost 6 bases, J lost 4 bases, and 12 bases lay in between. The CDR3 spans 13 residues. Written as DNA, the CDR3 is TGTGCCAGCAGCCGCCGAAGGGGCACTGAAGCTTTCTTT. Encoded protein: CASSRRRGTEAFF.

CDR3 nucleotides: TGTGCCTTAGGACTAGCGGGGGGCCATATCTCCTACGAGCAGTACTTC. Amino acids: CALGLAGGHISYEQYF. This chain joins TRBV30 and TRBJ2-7, with TRBD2 matching 14 bases. Germline CDR1 reads GTSNPN; CDR2 reads SVGIG (reference sequence). This CDR3 spans 16 amino acids. The V and J ends lost 7 bases and 0 bases, in that order; junction bases with no gene match: 8.

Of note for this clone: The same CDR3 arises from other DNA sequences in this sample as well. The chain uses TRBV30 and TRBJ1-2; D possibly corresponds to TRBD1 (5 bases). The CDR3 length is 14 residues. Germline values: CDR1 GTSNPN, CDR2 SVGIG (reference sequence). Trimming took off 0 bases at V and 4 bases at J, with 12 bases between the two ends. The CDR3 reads CAWSVSGGGYGYTF. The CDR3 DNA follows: TGTGCCTGGAGTGTATCCGGGGGGGGCTATGGCTACACCTTC.

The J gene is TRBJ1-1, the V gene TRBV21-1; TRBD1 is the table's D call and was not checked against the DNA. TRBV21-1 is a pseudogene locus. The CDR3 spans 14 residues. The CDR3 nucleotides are TGTGCCAGCAGCAAAGGGGGCAGGCTAACTGAAGCTTTCTTT. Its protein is CASSKGGRLTEAFF.

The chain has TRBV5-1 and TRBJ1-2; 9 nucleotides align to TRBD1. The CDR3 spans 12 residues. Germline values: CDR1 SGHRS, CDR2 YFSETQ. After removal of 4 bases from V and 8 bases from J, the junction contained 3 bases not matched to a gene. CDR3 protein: CASSEDRGGYTF. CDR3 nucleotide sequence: TGCGCCAGCAGCGAGGACAGGGGAGGCTACACCTTC.

The CDR3 sequence: CASSQDSGQATYGYTF. DNA for the CDR3: TGCGCCAGCAGCCAAGACTCCGGACAGGCGACCTATGGCTACACCTTC. The chain couples TRBV4-1 to TRBJ1-2, with 7 bases identical to TRBD1. With V trimmed by 0 bases and J by 4 bases, 8 bases remained unmatched. The CDR3 is made up of 16 amino acids. From germline, CDR1 is MGHRA and CDR2 YSYEKL.

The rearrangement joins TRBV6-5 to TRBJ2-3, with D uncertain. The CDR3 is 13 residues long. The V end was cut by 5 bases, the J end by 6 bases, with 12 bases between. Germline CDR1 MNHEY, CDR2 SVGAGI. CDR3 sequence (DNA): TGTGCCAGCAGTCCCCCCCATCTCGATACGCAGTATTTT. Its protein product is CASSPPHLDTQYF.

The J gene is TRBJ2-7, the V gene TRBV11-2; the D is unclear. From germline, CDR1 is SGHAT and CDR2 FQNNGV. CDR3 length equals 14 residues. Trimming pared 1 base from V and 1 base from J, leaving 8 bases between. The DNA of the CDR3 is TGTGCCAGCAGCTTAGGGCCAGCGTCCTACGAGCAGTACTTC. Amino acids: CASSLGPASYEQYF.

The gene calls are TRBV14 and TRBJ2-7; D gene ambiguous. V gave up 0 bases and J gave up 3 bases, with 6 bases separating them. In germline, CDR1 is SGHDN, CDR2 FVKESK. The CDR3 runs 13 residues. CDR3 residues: CASSQDSIYEQYF. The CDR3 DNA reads TGTGCCAGCAGCCAAGATTCGATCTACGAGCAGTACTTC.

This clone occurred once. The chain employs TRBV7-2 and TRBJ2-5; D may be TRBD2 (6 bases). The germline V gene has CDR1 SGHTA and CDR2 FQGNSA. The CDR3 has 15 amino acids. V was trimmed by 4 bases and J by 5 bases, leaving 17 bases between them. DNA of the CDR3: TGTGCCAGCAGCTCACCCACTACTAGCAGGGAGACCCAGTACTTC. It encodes CASSSPTTSRETQYF.

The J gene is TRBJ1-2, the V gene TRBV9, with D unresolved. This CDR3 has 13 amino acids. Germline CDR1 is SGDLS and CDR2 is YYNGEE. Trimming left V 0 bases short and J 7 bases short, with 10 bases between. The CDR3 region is CASSVGGGSGYTF. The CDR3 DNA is TGTGCCAGCAGCGTAGGTGGAGGGAGTGGCTACACCTTC.

For the CDR3, the DNA is TGTGCCAGCAGGTACACTCCGGGACTAGCGGACGGGGAGCTGTTTTTT. Translating gives CASRYTPGLADGELFF. The chain couples TRBV7-9 to TRBJ2-2; 11 bases line up with TRBD2. J gave up 7 bases and V 6 bases, and 10 bases lay outside the gene matches. This CDR3 is built from 16 residues. Per germline, CDR1 SEHNR and CDR2 FQNEAQ (reference sequence).

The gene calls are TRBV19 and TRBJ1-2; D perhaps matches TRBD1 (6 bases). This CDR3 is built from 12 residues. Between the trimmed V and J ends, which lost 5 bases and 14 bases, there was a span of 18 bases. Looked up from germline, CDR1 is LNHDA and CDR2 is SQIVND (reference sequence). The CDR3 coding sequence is TGTGCCAGTAGTGATCTGGGGGCGAGGAGAACCTTC. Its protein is CASSDLGARRTF.

CDR3 loop: CASSSSRTGGAYEQYF. In nucleotides, the CDR3 is TGCGCCAGCAGCTCGAGTCGGACAGGGGGGGCCTACGAGCAGTACTTC. The chain uses TRBV5-1 and TRBJ2-7, with TRBD1 identical over 10 bases. With V trimmed by 3 bases and J by 2 bases, 8 bases remained unmatched. CDR3 size: 16 residues. The germline gives CDR1 SGHRS, CDR2 YFSETQ.

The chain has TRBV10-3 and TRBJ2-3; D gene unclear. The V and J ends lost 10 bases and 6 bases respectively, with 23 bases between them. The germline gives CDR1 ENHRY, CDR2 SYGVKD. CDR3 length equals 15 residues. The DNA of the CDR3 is TGTGCCACTAAAAGCCAGGACGCGTATAAGGATACGCAGTATTTT. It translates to CATKSQDAYKDTQYF.

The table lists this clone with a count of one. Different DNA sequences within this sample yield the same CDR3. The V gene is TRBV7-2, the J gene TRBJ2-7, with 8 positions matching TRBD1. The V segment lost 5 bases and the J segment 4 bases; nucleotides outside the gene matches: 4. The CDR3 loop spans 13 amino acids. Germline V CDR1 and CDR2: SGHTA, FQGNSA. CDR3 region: CASSLTGGYEQYF. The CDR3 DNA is TGTGCCAGCAGCCTCACAGGGGGGTACGAGCAGTACTTC. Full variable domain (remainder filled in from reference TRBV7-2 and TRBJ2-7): GAGVSQSPSNKVTEKGKDVELRCDPISGHTALYWYRQSLGQGLEFLIYFQGNSAPDKSGLPSDRFSAERTGGSVSTLTIQRTQQEDSAVYLCASSLTGGYEQYFGPGTRLTVT.

The CDR3 loop is CATVARTGDFGNTIYF. The CDR3 DNA reads TGTGCCACCGTAGCCCGGACAGGGGACTTTGGAAACACCATATATTTT. The chain has TRBV10-3 and TRBJ1-3; 9 bases align to TRBD1. Losses at the gene ends were 10 bases for V and 3 bases for J; bases not matched to a gene: 13. Germline V gene data show CDR1 as ENHRY and CDR2 as SYGVKD. CDR3 size: 16 residues.

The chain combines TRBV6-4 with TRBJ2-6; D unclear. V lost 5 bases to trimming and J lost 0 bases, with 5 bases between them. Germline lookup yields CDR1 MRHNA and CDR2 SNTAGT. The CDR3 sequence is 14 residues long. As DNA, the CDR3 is TGTGCCAGCAGTTCAAGCTCTGGGGCCAACGTCCTGACTTTC. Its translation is CASSSSSGANVLTF.

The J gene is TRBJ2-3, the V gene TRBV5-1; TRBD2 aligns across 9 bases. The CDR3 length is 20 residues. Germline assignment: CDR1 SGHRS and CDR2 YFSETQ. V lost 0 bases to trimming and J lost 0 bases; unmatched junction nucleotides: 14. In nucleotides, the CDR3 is TGCGCCAGCAGCTTGGAACCGCGGGAGGGCCGTTACACTAGCACAGATACGCAGTATTTT. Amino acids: CASSLEPREGRYTSTDTQYF.

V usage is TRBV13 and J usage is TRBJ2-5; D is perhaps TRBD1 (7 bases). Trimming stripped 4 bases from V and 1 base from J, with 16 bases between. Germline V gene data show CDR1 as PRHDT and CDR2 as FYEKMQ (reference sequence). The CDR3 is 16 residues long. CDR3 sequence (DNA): TGTGCCAGCAGCTACCAGGGGGGAAGGGGCCAAGAGACCCAGTACTTC. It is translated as CASSYQGGRGQETQYF.

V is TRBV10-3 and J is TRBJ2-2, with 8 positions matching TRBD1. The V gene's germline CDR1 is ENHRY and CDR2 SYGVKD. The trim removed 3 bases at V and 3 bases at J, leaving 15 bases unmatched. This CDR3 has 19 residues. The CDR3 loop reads CAISEGDVRTGLDTGELFF. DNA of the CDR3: TGTGCCATCAGTGAAGGGGATGTCAGGACAGGGCTCGACACCGGGGAGCTGTTTTTT.

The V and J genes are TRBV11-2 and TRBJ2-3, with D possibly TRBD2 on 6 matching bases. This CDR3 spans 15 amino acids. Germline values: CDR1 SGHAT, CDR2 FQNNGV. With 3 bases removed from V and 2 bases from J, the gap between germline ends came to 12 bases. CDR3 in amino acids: CASSFGGTTTDTQYF. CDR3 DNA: TGTGCCAGCAGCTTTGGAGGGACCACCACAGATACGCAGTATTTT. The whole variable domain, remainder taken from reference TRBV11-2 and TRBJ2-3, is EAGVAQSPRYKIIEKRQSVAFWCNPISGHATLYWYQQILGQGPKLLIQFQNNGVVDDSQLPKDRFSAERLKGVDSTLKIQPAKLEDSAVYLCASSFGGTTTDTQYFGPGTRLTVL.

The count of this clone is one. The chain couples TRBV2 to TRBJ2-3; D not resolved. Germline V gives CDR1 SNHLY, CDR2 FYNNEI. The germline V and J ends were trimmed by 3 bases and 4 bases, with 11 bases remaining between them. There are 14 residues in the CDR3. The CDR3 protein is CASSEEYSADTQYF. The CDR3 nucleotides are TGTGCCAGCAGTGAGGAATATTCGGCAGATACGCAGTATTTT.

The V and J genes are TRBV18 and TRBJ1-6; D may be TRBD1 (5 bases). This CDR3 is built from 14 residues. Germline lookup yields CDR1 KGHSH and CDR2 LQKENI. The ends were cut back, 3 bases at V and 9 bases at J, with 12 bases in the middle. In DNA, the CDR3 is TGTGCCAGCTCACCCCCAGGGTCGGGTTCACCCCTCCACTTT. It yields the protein CASSPPGSGSPLHF.